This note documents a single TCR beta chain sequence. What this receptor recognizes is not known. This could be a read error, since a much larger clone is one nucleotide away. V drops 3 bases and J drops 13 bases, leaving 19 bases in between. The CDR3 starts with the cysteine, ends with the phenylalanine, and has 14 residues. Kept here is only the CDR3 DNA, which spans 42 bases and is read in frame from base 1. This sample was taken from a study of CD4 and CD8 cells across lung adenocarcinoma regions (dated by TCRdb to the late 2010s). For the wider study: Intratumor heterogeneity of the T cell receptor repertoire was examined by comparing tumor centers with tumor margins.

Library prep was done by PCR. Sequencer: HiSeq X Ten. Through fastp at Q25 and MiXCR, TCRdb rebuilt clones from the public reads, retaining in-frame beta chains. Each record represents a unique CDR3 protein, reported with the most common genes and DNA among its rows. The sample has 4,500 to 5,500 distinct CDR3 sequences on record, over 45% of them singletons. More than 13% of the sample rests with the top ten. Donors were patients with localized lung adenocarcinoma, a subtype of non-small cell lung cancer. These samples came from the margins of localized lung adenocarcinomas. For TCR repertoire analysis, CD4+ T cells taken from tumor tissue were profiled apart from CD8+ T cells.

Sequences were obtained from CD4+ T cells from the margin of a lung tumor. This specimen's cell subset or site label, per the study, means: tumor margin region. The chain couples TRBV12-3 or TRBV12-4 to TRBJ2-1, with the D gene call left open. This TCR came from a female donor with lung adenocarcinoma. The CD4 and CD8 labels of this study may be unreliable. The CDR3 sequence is CASSFLLGQETQFF. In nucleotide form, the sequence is TGTGCCAGCAGTTTCTTGCTAGGCCAAGAGACCCAGTTCTTC.